This TCR beta chain was profiled in a study of CD4 T cells in relation to SARS-CoV-2 and coronaviruses. The wider study: TCR beta CDR3s were sequenced after roughly nine-day antigen culture of PBMCs.

Looked up from germline, CDR1 is SGHNT and CDR2 is YYREEE (reference sequence). Trimming left V 3 bases short and J 4 bases short, with 16 bases between. This CDR3 region has 15 residues. Unexposed donor CD4+ T cells date from 2011-2018, before the COVID-19 pandemic. The cells were cultured for under twelve days before CD4+ T cells were isolated. Each well had roughly 2.2 million PBMCs in about 5% human AB serum with IL-2. Study results and limitations: Pre-pandemic and post-infection samples never came from the same donor. This crossreactivity analysis covered spike protein alone, no other viral proteins.

This clone has only a few counts. Antigen: not known. Data came from immunoSEQ multiplex PCR; TCRdb stores just in-frame clones and leaves some out. In the table there are 20,000 to 25,000 clones, 75% to 85% of which are singletons. The source of this sequence is a human donor in good health. The rearrangement uses TRBV5-4 and TRBJ1-1, with D hard to call. The specimen was CD4+ T cells from PBMCs, cultured in vitro. The CDR3 protein is CASSSTPAMITEAFF. The CDR3 nucleotides read TGTGCCAGCAGCTCGACCCCGGCCATGATCACTGAAGCTTTCTTT. Full variable domain (remainder filled in from reference TRBV5-4 and TRBJ1-1): ETGVTQSPTHLIKTRGQQVTLRCSSQSGHNTVSWYQQALGQGPQFIFQYYREEENGRGNFPPRFSGLQFPNYSSELNVNALELDDSALYLCASSSTPAMITEAFFGQGTRLTVV.